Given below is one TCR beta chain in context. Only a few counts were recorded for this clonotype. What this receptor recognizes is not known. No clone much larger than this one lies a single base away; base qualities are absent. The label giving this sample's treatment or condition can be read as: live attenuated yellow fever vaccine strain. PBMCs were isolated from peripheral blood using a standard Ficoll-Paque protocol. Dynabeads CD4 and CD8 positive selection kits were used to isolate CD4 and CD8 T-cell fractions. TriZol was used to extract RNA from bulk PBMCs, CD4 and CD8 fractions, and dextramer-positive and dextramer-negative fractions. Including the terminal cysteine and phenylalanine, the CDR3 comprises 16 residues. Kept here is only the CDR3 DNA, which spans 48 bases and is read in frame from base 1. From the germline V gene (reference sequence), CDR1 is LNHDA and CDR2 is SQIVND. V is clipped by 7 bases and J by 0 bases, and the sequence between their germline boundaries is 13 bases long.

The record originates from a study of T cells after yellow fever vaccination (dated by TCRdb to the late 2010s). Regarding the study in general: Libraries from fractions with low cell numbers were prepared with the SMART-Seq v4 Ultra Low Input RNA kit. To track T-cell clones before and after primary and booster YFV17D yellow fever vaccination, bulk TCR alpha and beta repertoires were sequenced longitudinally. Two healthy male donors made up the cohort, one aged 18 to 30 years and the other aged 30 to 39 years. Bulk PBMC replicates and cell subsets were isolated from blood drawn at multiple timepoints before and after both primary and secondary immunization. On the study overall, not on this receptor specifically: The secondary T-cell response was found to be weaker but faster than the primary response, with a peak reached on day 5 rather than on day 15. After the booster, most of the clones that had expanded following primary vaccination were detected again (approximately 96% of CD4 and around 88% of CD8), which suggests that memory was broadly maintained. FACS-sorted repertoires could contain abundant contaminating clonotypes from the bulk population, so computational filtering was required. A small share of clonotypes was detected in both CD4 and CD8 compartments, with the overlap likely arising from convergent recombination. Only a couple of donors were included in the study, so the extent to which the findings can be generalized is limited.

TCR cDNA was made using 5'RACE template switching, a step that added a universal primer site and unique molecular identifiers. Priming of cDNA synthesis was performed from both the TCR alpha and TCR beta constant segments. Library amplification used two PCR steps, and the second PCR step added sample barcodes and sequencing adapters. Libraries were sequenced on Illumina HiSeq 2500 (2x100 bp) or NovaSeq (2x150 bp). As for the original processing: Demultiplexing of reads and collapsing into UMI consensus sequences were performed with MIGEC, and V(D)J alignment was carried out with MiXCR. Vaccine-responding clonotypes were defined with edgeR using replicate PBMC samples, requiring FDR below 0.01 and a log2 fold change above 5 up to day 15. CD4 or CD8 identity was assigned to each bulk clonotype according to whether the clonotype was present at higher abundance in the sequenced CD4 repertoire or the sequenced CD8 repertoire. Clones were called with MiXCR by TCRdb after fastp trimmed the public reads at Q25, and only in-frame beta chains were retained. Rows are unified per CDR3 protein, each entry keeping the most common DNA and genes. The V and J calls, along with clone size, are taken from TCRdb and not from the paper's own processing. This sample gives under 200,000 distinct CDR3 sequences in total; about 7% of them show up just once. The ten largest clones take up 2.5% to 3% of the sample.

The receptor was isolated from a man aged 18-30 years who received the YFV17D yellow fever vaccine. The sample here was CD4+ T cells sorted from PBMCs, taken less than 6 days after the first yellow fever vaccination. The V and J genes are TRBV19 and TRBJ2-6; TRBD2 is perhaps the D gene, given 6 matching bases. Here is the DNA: TGTGCCAGTAATCGGGGGTCTCTCTCTGGGGCCAACGTCCTGACTTTC. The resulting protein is CASNRGSLSGANVLTF.